This T cell receptor beta chain was observed in a study of shared clonotypes between healthy human individuals (dated by TCRdb to 2020 to 2021). Broadly, across the study: A few men and a couple of women, aged 18 to 49 years, made up the cohort. For each donor, CD4 naive and CD4 memory were each run on three plates, CD8 naive on two plates, and CD8 memory on one plate. To estimate repertoire size and how much clonotypes are shared between individuals, the study performed deep sequencing of blood TCR repertoires from a handful of healthy adults. To increase sequencing depth and limit assay-specific biases, TCR repertoire library preparation and sequencing were carried out by different laboratories using diverse techniques. Per donor, leukapheresis produced somewhere between about 0.94 and 8.9 billion PBMCs.

Study-level results and caveats: Across a handful of donors, 5% to 6% of naive CD4, 3% to 4% of naive CD8, 2% to 2.5% of memory CD4, and about 0.4% of memory CD8 clonotypes were shared. Rarefaction of sorted-subset datasets indicated incomplete sequencing despite the large sequencing depth. Sampling was restricted to blood, and TCR repertoires in tissues likely differ from the TCR repertoires found in blood. Estimated clonotype richness was generally larger for naive than for memory subsets. The small number of donors limited the genetic and exposure-history diversity represented. Pairwise subsampling led to the expectation that sequencing depth would affect the degree of clonotype sharing among donors. Compared with non-shared clonotypes, the clonotypes found in all four sorted-subset donors had higher generation probabilities.

Using the deep immunoSEQ assay, multiplex PCR amplified TCR CDR3 regions from genomic DNA. Extracted genomic DNA from each cell subset was spread evenly across all wells of several immunoSEQ 96-well plates, with each plate serving as a replicate. For sorted subsets, roughly 0.2 ug genomic DNA, equal to 30,000 or so T cell genomes, was loaded into each replicate PCR. The purified libraries were quantified using a Qubit 3.0 fluorometer, sized with a Bioanalyzer 2100, and then quantified again using the KAPA Library Quantification kit. A separate single-read 150-cycle Illumina NextSeq 550 flow cell was used to sequence each immunoSEQ 96-well plate. Turning to the authors' computational methods: Because the immunoSEQ output held only junctional sequences and lacked quality scores, the filtering could not match the filtering applied to full-length reads. To assign V/J genes and CDR3, sequences were annotated using PyIR, a Python wrapper for IgBLAST v1.9, with IMGT germline references. Any read was removed if the V/J assignment was weak (E-value above 1e-6), the CDR3 was missing, or the read contained stop codons, out-of-frame junctions, or ambiguous translated residues. V3J clonotypes were defined by identical inferred V gene, J gene, and CDR3 amino acid sequence. Percentage overlap between repertoires was computed as shared unique clonotypes divided by the size of the smaller repertoire. Three approaches were used to assess repertoire richness: RTK rarefaction, the Chao1 estimator, and Recon v2.1 estimates of unobserved clonotypes. OLGA was used to compute generation probabilities for all TCRbeta clonotypes that the gDNA method yielded from a few donors. The immuneACCESS repertoire file appears here via TCRdb, limited to in-frame rearrangements. These files lack a portion of the clones; in checked studies, under half of the deficit traces to unresolved V genes, and the cause of the others is not known. For V, J and clone size, that table is used; D and trimming come from the DNA. This sample holds millions of clones; 93% were observed only once. The ten largest make up around 0.4% of the sample.

The donors were healthy, HIV-negative adults who had no recently reported acute infections or vaccinations. Only Caucasian adults living in Nashville, Tennessee, USA were represented among the donors. CD4+ T cells were enriched through magnetic negative selection, after which naive cells were positively selected on CD45RA and the remaining negative fraction served as the memory subset. Blood was obtained by leukapheresis, after which PBMCs were separated by Ficoll-Histopaque density gradient centrifugation and cryopreserved in liquid nitrogen vapor phase. Analytical flow cytometry was used to check the purity and quantity of every magnetically sorted T cell population. Genomic DNA was isolated from each sorted fraction and quantified by UV absorbance on a Nanodrop 2000c. Sequences SQVTM (CDR1) and ANQGSEA (CDR2) are obtained from the germline V gene. From the cysteine through the phenylalanine, the CDR3 covers 13 amino acids. Only CDR3 DNA is held: 39 bases, read in frame from base 1. Germline trimming amounts to 7 bases on V and 2 bases on J, with 3 as the count of junction bases outside the gene matches.

In the case of this clone: The antigen it recognizes is unknown. No quality values exist for individual bases; no much larger clone is one base distant.

The sequenced sample was naive CD4+ T cells from PBMCs. Sample cell subset or site, as interpreted from the label and publication: CD45RA+ positively selected. The sequence links TRBV29-1 to TRBJ2-1; TRBD1 aligns with 9 central bases. The sequence was obtained from a man younger than 35 in good health. Some clones in this sample may be carry-over from other donors' samples. In nucleotide form, the sequence is TGCAGCGGGGACAGGGCCCCCTACAATGAGCAGTTCTTC. It specifies CSGDRAPYNEQFF.